This entry features one T cell receptor (beta chain) sequence. Its cognate antigen has yet to be identified. No base quality information exists; no much larger clone differs at one position. The sample comes from a study of T-cell reconstitution after alpha-beta-depleted transplantation in children (dated by TCRdb to the mid-2010s). For the study in its entirety: Using TCR repertoire profiling, the study quantitatively followed how T-cell immune reconstitution unfolded in children after TCRalphabeta/CD19-depleted allogeneic hematopoietic cell transplantation.

To prepare the library, PCR was applied. The run used an Illumina HiSeq 2500. TCR library preparation used molecular barcoding, with unique molecular identifiers applied to normalize quantification of the TCRbeta repertoire. Using fastp trimming at Q25 and MiXCR clonotype assembly, TCRdb reanalyzed the public sequencing data and kept in-frame beta chains. Rows matching on CDR3 protein sequence are summarized as one entry with the most common DNA and genes. This sample comprises about 640,000 distinct CDR3 sequences, 10% to 15% of them detected only once. The top ten clonotypes cover 2.2% of the sample. The investigation overall reported the following: The apparently early alphabetaT-cell count recovery about two months after transplant was reportedly dependent on only several hundred rapidly expanded clones derived from non-depleted graft cells. In some patients, the high TCRbeta diversity seen at day 60 was put down to recipient T cells and intrathymic progenitors that had survived conditioning. Over subsequent months, a decline in hyperexpanded clone frequencies was noted, and after one year, T-cell counts and TCRbeta diversity were mostly ascribed to newly produced T cells.

CDR3 length: 14 amino acids, cysteine to phenylalanine. Of the read, only the CDR3 DNA is kept; its 42 bases are in frame from base 1. CDR1 and CDR2, looked up from the germline V gene, are LGHNA and YNFKEQ. V gives up 0 bases and J gives up 4 bases, and the segment between their germline ends measures 8 bases. Interpreted using the paper, the treatment or condition label stands for: allogeneic hematopoietic cell transplantation with graft depleted of TCRalphabeta T cells and CD19 B cells. TCRalphabeta/CD19-depleted allogeneic hematopoietic cell grafts were given to the transplant recipients, all of whom were children.

The chain uses TRBV4-2 and TRBJ2-3, with an unclear D gene assignment. The receptor was isolated from a male patient under 18 who had a stem cell transplant for acute myeloid leukemia, so the T cells may come from the graft donor. Sequences were derived from PBMCs, mostly from graft donor cells, sampled 360 days after TCRalphabeta/CD19-depleted stem cell transplant. The nucleotide sequence is TGTGCCAGCAGCCAAGACCTTCACCCAGATACGCAGTATTTT. The translation is CASSQDLHPDTQYF.